This TCR beta chain was sequenced for a study of control samples from healthy donors and cancer patients. Assay: immunoSEQ multiplex PCR; the TCRdb copy retains only in-frame clones and omits some. This table holds around 75,000 clones, almost 95% found once. Sequencing used blood. The receptor was derived from a woman aged 55-75 years in good health.

CDR3 region: CASSLPGANVLTF. DNA of the CDR3: TGTGCCAGCAGTTTACCGGGGGCCAACGTCCTGACTTTC. The chain has TRBV28 and TRBJ2-6, with no clear D. CDR1 MDHEN and CDR2 SYDVKM come from the germline V gene. Trimming shortened V by 2 bases and J by 4 bases, and 3 bases separated the two germline ends. This CDR3 is 13 amino acids long.